Below, 4 T cell receptor beta chains from the same sample are listed, as sequenced in a study of blood T cells in healthy people across ages. Then a second PCR, running roughly 7 to 11 cycles, was carried out with a sample-barcoded 5' primer and a J-beta primer mix. TCRdb reprocessed the 5' RACE reads via MiXCR and lists one record per CDR3 protein. Of around 1,800,000 distinct CDR3 sequences listed, about two fifths are singletons. The sequenced sample consisted of blood. The receptor source for this set is a human donor in good health.

In its sample, this clonotype was seen a few times. This chain joins TRBV7-9 and TRBJ2-4; 8 positions agree with TRBD1. J gave up 8 bases and V 5 bases, and 8 bases lay outside the gene matches. The CDR3 extends over 14 amino acids. CDR1 is SEHNR and CDR2 is FQNEAQ in the germline V gene (reference sequence). In DNA form, the CDR3 reads TGTGCCAGCAGCCCCGGCGACAGGGGTCACATTCAGTACTTC. This translates into CASSPGDRGHIQYF.

Of note for this clonotype: With a much larger clone just one base away, this may be a read error. This sequence joins TRBV7-9 and TRBJ1-2; no firm D call. This CDR3 comprises 15 residues. From germline, CDR1 is SEHNR and CDR2 FQNEAQ (reference sequence). The CDR3 region has the DNA TGTGCCAGCGAAGAATCGGGATCTTTAAACTGTGGCTACACCTTC. This gives the protein CASEESGSLNCGYTF.

This clonotype has more than one count but fewer than ten. This chain joins TRBV20-1 and TRBJ2-7; D is unresolved. Trimming took off 2 bases at V and 1 base at J, with 24 bases between the two ends. Germline values: CDR1 DFQATT, CDR2 SNEGSKA (reference sequence). CDR3 length equals 18 residues. The CDR3 DNA sequence: TGCAGTGCTAGAAAAAATCGTCCCACCGTTCCGGAATCCTACGAGCAGTACTTC. Its protein product is CSARKNRPTVPESYEQYF.

This CDR3 is CASLELTQETQYF. CDR3 nucleotide sequence: TGTGCCAGCCTTGAACTTACCCAAGAGACCCAGTACTTC. The V call is TRBV7-8, the J call TRBJ2-5; no definite D call. There are 13 residues in the CDR3. Between the trimmed V and J ends, which lost 8 bases and 1 base, there was a span of 11 bases. Germline V gene lookup returns CDR1 SGHVS and CDR2 FQNEAQ.